Below are 18 T cell receptor beta chains sequenced from a single sample in a study of shared clonotypes between healthy human individuals (dated by TCRdb to between 2020 and 2021). The library was prepared using the immunoSEQ multiplex PCR assay. Imported from immuneACCESS, the table was reduced by TCRdb to in-frame sequences with V and J called. These copies leave out some clones; in studies compared against another copy, an unresolved V gene accounts for under half, and the cause of the remainder is not known. The sample table lists fewer than 1 million clones, roughly 96% of them with a count of one. The ten largest clones take up around 0.25% of the sample. CD8 naive samples consisted of CD45RO-negative cells that were positively selected for CCR7, yielding a CD45RA+CCR7+ population without TemRA cells. Specimen: naive CD8+ T cells sorted from blood. Taken with the paper, the label for cell subset or site translates to: CD45RA+CCR7+. The receptors stem from a man aged 25-45 years in good health.

The chain combines TRBV7-6 with TRBJ1-1; D is unclear. Per the germline V gene, CDR1 is SGHVS and CDR2 is FNYEAQ. Trimming shortened V by 7 bases and J by 0 bases, and 6 bases separated the two germline ends. The CDR3 loop spans 12 amino acids. The CDR3 reads CASKGMNTEAFF. In DNA, the CDR3 is TGTGCCAGCAAGGGCATGAACACTGAAGCTTTCTTT.

The chain joins TRBV2 to TRBJ2-3; D not certain. Trimming took 3 bases from V and 0 from J, leaving 7 bases between them. This CDR3 has 14 amino acids. CDR1 is SNHLY, CDR2 FYNNEI, per germline. The CDR3 loop is CASSDDSSTDTQYF. Written as DNA, the CDR3 is TGTGCCAGCAGTGATGATTCGAGCACAGATACGCAGTATTTT.

This chain connects TRBV7-6 to TRBJ2-7; tentatively, D is TRBD1 (6 bases). V gave up 0 bases and J gave up 6 bases, with 9 bases separating them. CDR3 length: 13 residues. The germline V gene encodes CDR1 SGHVS and CDR2 FNYEAQ. The CDR3 is CASSLAVRGEQYF. CDR3 nucleotide sequence: TGTGCCAGCAGCTTAGCCGTCAGGGGCGAGCAGTACTTC.

The rearrangement links TRBV25-1 to TRBJ2-1; D is undetermined. Trimming shortened V by 4 bases and J by 0 bases, and 10 bases separated the two germline ends. CDR1 MGHDK and CDR2 SYGVNS come from the germline V gene. The CDR3 spans 15 residues. CDR3 loop: CASSAVAGSYNEQFF. The CDR3 coding sequence is TGTGCCAGCAGTGCGGTGGCAGGCTCCTACAATGAGCAGTTCTTC. Together with reference TRBV25-1 and TRBJ2-1, the CDR3 gives the full variable domain: EADIYQTPRYLVIGTGKKITLECSQTMGHDKMYWYQQDPGMELHLIHYSYGVNSTEKGDLSSESTVSRIRTEHFPLTLESARPSHTSQYLCASSAVAGSYNEQFFGPGTRLTVL.

This chain links TRBV15 with TRBJ2-3; D is undetermined. CDR1 is LNHNV, CDR2 YYDKDF, per germline (reference sequence). The CDR3 has 17 residues. V dropped 0 bases and J dropped 2 bases, with 15 bases sitting between them. CDR3 protein: CATSREGGRAITDTQYF. Written as DNA, the CDR3 is TGTGCCACCAGCAGAGAAGGCGGACGGGCGATCACAGATACGCAGTATTTT.

V is TRBV30 and J is TRBJ1-1, with TRBD1 as a possible D gene (5 bases). The V end was cut by 5 bases, the J end by 5 bases, with 15 bases between. From germline, CDR1 is GTSNPN and CDR2 SVGIG (reference sequence). The CDR3 loop spans 13 amino acids. CDR3 in DNA: TGTGCCTGGTCATGGGGCGCCGCGACTGAAGCTTTCTTT. As protein: CAWSWGAATEAFF.

V usage is TRBV14 and J usage is TRBJ1-3; D ambiguous. Germline assignment: CDR1 SGHDN and CDR2 FVKESK. The CDR3 contains 16 residues. Trimming left V 0 bases short and J 0 bases short, with 9 bases between. The CDR3 spells CASSQDPFVSGNTIYF. CDR3 sequence (DNA): TGTGCCAGCAGCCAAGACCCCTTCGTCTCTGGAAACACCATATATTTT.

This clone was picked up one time. The V call is TRBV27, the J call TRBJ1-1; TRBD1 is a possible D gene (5 bases). CDR3 length equals 17 residues. Germline CDR1 MNHEY, CDR2 SMNVEV (reference sequence). V lost 1 base and J 0 bases, leaving 15 bases between the germline ends. The CDR3 sequence is CASSLFPPGGLNTEAFF. For the CDR3, the DNA is TGTGCCAGCAGTTTATTCCCTCCCGGGGGACTGAACACTGAAGCTTTCTTT.

The chain combines TRBV2 with TRBJ2-2; a weak D match, TRBD2 (6 bases). Trimming left V 11 bases short and J 2 bases short, with 18 bases between. CDR1 SNHLY and CDR2 FYNNEI come from the germline V gene. This CDR3 is 15 amino acids long. In nucleotides, the CDR3 is TGTGCCGTGGTTGTGAGGGGACTTAACACCGGGGAGCTGTTTTTT. This gives the protein CAVVVRGLNTGELFF.

V gene TRBV6-6 combines with J gene TRBJ1-1; D gene uncertain. Trimming pared 7 bases from V and 3 bases from J, leaving 18 bases between. This CDR3 is built from 15 residues. Germline CDR1 MNHNY, CDR2 SVGAGI (reference sequence). The CDR3 nucleotides read TGTGCCAGCACCCAGACGCGAGGGCCCGACACTGAAGCTTTCTTT. This gives the protein CASTQTRGPDTEAFF.

In its sample, this clone was seen a few times. This chain links TRBV2 with TRBJ1-2; a weak D match, TRBD1 (6 bases). This CDR3 has 11 residues. Trimming cost V 6 bases and J 5 bases, with 7 bases left between them. Germline CDR1 reads SNHLY; CDR2 reads FYNNEI. The CDR3 reads CASRGQYGYTF. The DNA for the CDR3 is TGTGCCAGCAGAGGACAGTATGGCTACACCTTC.

The V and J genes are TRBV7-9 and TRBJ2-5, with 7 bases that match TRBD1. The germline V gene encodes CDR1 SEHNR and CDR2 FQNEAQ (reference sequence). CDR3 length equals 13 residues. With V trimmed by 5 bases and J by 2 bases, 2 bases remained unmatched. CDR3 bases: TGTGCCAGCAGCCAGGGGGTACAAGAGACCCAGTACTTC. Translated, it gives CASSQGVQETQYF.

This chain uses TRBV27 with TRBJ2-5; D ambiguous. The CDR3 has 17 residues. CDR1 MNHEY and CDR2 SMNVEV come from the germline V gene (reference sequence). Trimming took 0 bases from V and 7 from J, leaving 21 bases between them. The CDR3 here is CASSLSGLGRRSGTQYF. CDR3 bases: TGTGCCAGCAGTTTATCGGGCCTTGGGCGAAGGTCTGGGACCCAGTACTTC.

A few counts support this clone. This sample also contains other DNA sequences that code for the same CDR3. This sequence joins TRBV27 and TRBJ2-7; D is undetermined. CDR3 length: 11 residues. Per germline, CDR1 MNHEY and CDR2 SMNVEV (reference sequence). The germline V and J ends were trimmed by 3 bases and 4 bases, with 4 bases remaining between them. The CDR3 DNA reads as TGTGCCAGCAGTTTTGGGTACGAGCAGTACTTC. It translates to CASSFGYEQYF.

The genes are TRBV11-2 and TRBJ1-5; no clear D. The V gene's germline CDR1 is SGHAT and CDR2 FQNNGV. V dropped 2 bases and J dropped 0 bases, with 14 bases sitting between them. This CDR3 has 17 amino acids. Here the CDR3 reads CASSLREGPYSNQPQHF. The CDR3 DNA reads TGTGCCAGCAGCTTAAGAGAGGGCCCATATAGCAATCAGCCCCAGCATTTT.

This clone was found once. The genes are TRBV29-1 and TRBJ1-1; D not resolved. CDR1 is SQVTM, CDR2 ANQGSEA, per germline. V was shortened by 1 base and J by 0 bases, with 15 bases between the two germline ends. The CDR3 length is 16 residues. CDR3 residues: CSVEGGERFMNTEAFF. The CDR3 DNA reads TGCAGCGTTGAAGGAGGAGAAAGGTTCATGAACACTGAAGCTTTCTTT.

The gene calls are TRBV5-6 and TRBJ2-1, with 7 bases aligning to TRBD2. Germline trimming cut 4 bases from V and 7 bases from J; bases unmatched to any gene: 8. This CDR3 spans 14 amino acids. Per the germline V gene, CDR1 is SGHDT and CDR2 is YYEEEE. CDR3 sequence: CASSPFWEGNEQFF. Written as DNA, the CDR3 is TGTGCCAGCAGCCCCTTCTGGGAGGGTAATGAGCAGTTCTTC.

In the case of this clone: The identical CDR3 is also encoded by other nucleotide sequences in the sample. This sequence joins TRBV6-5 and TRBJ2-7; no clear D. Per the germline V gene, CDR1 is MNHEY and CDR2 is SVGAGI. Trimming cost V 2 bases and J 7 bases, with 9 bases left between them. CDR3 length: 12 amino acids. CDR3 nucleotides: TGTGCCAGCAGTTACGCCCTGGGGGAGCAGTACTTC. Translated, it gives CASSYALGEQYF.